The 27 T cell receptor beta chains reported below all come from one sample, sequenced in a study of T-cell memory formation after mild COVID-19. TCRdb passed the 5' RACE reads through MiXCR, listing each CDR3 protein once. The data show fewer than 300,000 distinct CDR3 sequences, with over 15% seen just once and 20% to 25% held by the top ten. The specimen was PBMCs or a T cell subset sorted from them (not recorded which). The origin of the receptors is a man younger than 35 who had mild COVID-19 (a few samples of this study predate the infection). Cell type and time point are not known.

This clonotype came up many times. The chain uses TRBV6-6 and TRBJ1-1; D is unclear. Germline CDR1 MNHNY, CDR2 SVGAGI (reference sequence). The CDR3 is 14 residues long. The V gene lost 2 bases and the J gene lost 4 bases, with 11 bases spanning the gap. CDR3 in DNA: TGTGCCAGCAGTTACGCGGTAGCGGGCACTGAAGCTTTCTTT. Residues: CASSYAVAGTEAFF.

The table lists this clonotype with a few counts. The genes are TRBV29-1 and TRBJ1-2, with 7 bases aligning to TRBD1. V gave up 6 bases and J gave up 9 bases; unmatched junction bases: 4. Germline V gives CDR1 SQVTM, CDR2 ANQGSEA. The CDR3 spans 10 residues. The CDR3 DNA follows: TGCAGCGTAGGGGGCAGTAGCTACACCTTC. It specifies CSVGGSSYTF.

The V call is TRBV6-5, the J call TRBJ2-5; the match to TRBD1 covers 8 bases. V lost 0 bases and J lost 7; bases outside the gene matches: 7. CDR3 length: 15 amino acids. The germline V gene encodes CDR1 MNHEY and CDR2 SVGAGI. The CDR3 nucleotides are TGTGCCAGCAGTTACTCCCGGACAGGGTTTAGGACCCAGTACTTC. Translated: CASSYSRTGFRTQYF.

The chain combines TRBV2 with TRBJ2-6; D unclear. With 1 base removed from V and 0 bases from J, the gap between germline ends came to 7 bases. Per the germline V gene, CDR1 is SNHLY and CDR2 is FYNNEI. This CDR3 is built from 16 residues. CDR3 residues: CASSEETASGANVLTF. The CDR3 nucleotides read TGTGCCAGCAGTGAAGAGACTGCCTCTGGGGCCAACGTCCTGACTTTC.

Only a few counts were recorded for this clonotype. This chain connects TRBV7-2 to TRBJ1-2, with a possible D match to TRBD1 (5 bases). Germline loops: CDR1 SGHTA, CDR2 FQGNSA. Between the trimmed V and J ends, which lost 3 bases and 6 bases, there was a span of 8 bases. The CDR3 covers 12 residues. The CDR3 here is CASSFGGDGYTF. CDR3 bases: TGTGCCAGCAGCTTTGGGGGAGATGGCTACACCTTC.

The V gene is TRBV5-1, the J gene TRBJ1-5, with D possibly TRBD1 on 5 matching bases. Trimming cost V 0 bases and J 9 bases, with 13 bases left between them. The germline CDR1 and CDR2 sequences are SGHRS and YFSETQ. The CDR3 totals 14 residues. This CDR3 is CASSLGEGPTPQHF. CDR3 sequence (DNA): TGCGCCAGCAGCTTGGGTGAGGGGCCCACGCCCCAGCATTTT.

The V call is TRBV11-3, the J call TRBJ2-2; 8 positions agree with TRBD1. V gave up 5 bases and J gave up 7 bases; unmatched junction bases: 12. The CDR3 covers 16 residues. Per germline, CDR1 SGHNT and CDR2 YENEEA. CDR3 sequence (DNA): TGTGCCAGCAGCACGACAACAGGGGGATACGGCGGGGAGCTGTTTTTT. Amino acids: CASSTTTGGYGGELFF.

In its sample, this clonotype was seen a few times. J is TRBJ2-7 and V is TRBV10-3; tentatively, D is TRBD1 (5 bases). The CDR3 length is 13 residues. The V and J ends lost 10 bases and 3 bases respectively, with 16 bases between them. The germline gives CDR1 ENHRY, CDR2 SYGVKD. DNA for the CDR3: TGTGCCACCCGACCCGCTGACAGCTACGAGCAGTACGTC. Translation: CATRPADSYEQYV.

The chain has TRBV18 and TRBJ2-5, with 7 bases matching TRBD2. CDR1 is KGHSH and CDR2 is LQKENI in the germline V gene. V lost 4 bases to trimming and J lost 4 bases; unmatched junction nucleotides: 12. This CDR3 comprises 16 residues. CDR3 region: CASSRLDPPGGETQYF. Written as DNA, the CDR3 is TGTGCCAGCTCACGACTCGACCCTCCGGGGGGAGAGACCCAGTACTTC. Drawing the rest from reference TRBV18 and TRBJ2-5, the complete variable domain is NAGVMQNPRHLVRRRGQEARLRCSPMKGHSHVYWYRQLPEEGLKFMVYLQKENIIDESGMPKERFSAEFPKEGPSILRIQQVVRGDSAAYFCASSRLDPPGGETQYFGPGTRLLVL.

This chain uses TRBV29-1 with TRBJ2-1, with TRBD1 matching over 8 bases. With 7 bases clipped from V and 4 bases from J, the junction kept 6 bases outside the gene matches. The germline CDR1 and CDR2 sequences are SQVTM and ANQGSEA. The CDR3 has 13 amino acids. In nucleotides, the CDR3 is TGCAGCGGGAAGACAGGGGCATACAATGAGCAGTTCTTC. It yields the protein CSGKTGAYNEQFF.

This chain uses TRBV2 with TRBJ2-7, with 7 bases matching TRBD1. J was trimmed by 2 bases and V by 7 bases; bases with no gene match: 11. This CDR3 spans 15 amino acids. Germline lookup yields CDR1 SNHLY and CDR2 FYNNEI. The DNA of the CDR3 is TGTGCCAGCAAACTTTCCCGGGACAGTCCCTACGAGCAGTACTTC. This codes for CASKLSRDSPYEQYF.

This clonotype was seen a few times. V and J are TRBV7-2 and TRBJ1-4, with D hard to call. This CDR3 is built from 14 residues. CDR1 and CDR2 from the germline V gene are SGHTA and FQGNSA. V was pared by 4 bases and J by 12 bases, with 18 bases between. CDR3 nucleotides: TGTGCCAGCAGCTCACACATACGTGGAATGGAACTGTTTTTT. Protein product: CASSSHIRGMELFF.

This clonotype has at least ten counts. V gene TRBV7-2 combines with J gene TRBJ1-4; possibly TRBD1 for D (6 bases). The V end lost 2 bases, the J end lost 0 bases, and 7 bases lay between the germline ends. Germline assignment: CDR1 SGHTA and CDR2 FQGNSA. The CDR3 has 15 residues. The CDR3 region has the DNA TGTGCCAGCAGCTTAACAGGGTCAACTAATGAAAAACTGTTTTTT. Translation gives CASSLTGSTNEKLFF.

This clonotype was detected ten times or more. The genes are TRBV7-2 and TRBJ2-1; 11 nucleotides agree with TRBD1. The germline V gene has CDR1 SGHTA and CDR2 FQGNSA. The CDR3 sequence is 13 residues long. V shed 5 bases and J 10 bases; nucleotides not matched to a gene: 4. CDR3 nucleotide sequence: TGTGCCAGCAGCGGGGGGACAGGGGGGGAGCAGTTCTTC. Translating it yields CASSGGTGGEQFF.

The table lists this clonotype with many counts. The rearrangement uses TRBV4-1 and TRBJ2-2, with D possibly TRBD1 on 5 matching bases. The germline V gene encodes CDR1 MGHRA and CDR2 YSYEKL. The CDR3 extends over 15 amino acids. V dropped 3 bases and J dropped 6 bases, with 14 bases sitting between them. CDR3 DNA: TGCGCCAGCAGCCAGCCAACAGGCCTGCCCGGGGAGCTGTTTTTT. Its translation is CASSQPTGLPGELFF.

The chain joins TRBV5-1 to TRBJ1-6, with D possibly matching TRBD1 (6 bases). This CDR3 is 15 amino acids long. Trimming pared 4 bases from V and 8 bases from J, leaving 16 bases between. CDR1 SGHRS and CDR2 YFSETQ come from the germline V gene. This CDR3 reads CASSPQGGADSPLHF. CDR3 DNA: TGCGCCAGCAGCCCCCAAGGGGGGGCTGATTCACCCCTCCACTTT.

The V and J genes are TRBV4-1 and TRBJ2-1; perhaps TRBD2 as D (7 bases). Trimming pared 6 bases from V and 2 bases from J, leaving 17 bases between. CDR1 and CDR2 (germline): MGHRA, YSYEKL. The CDR3 covers 16 residues. The CDR3 here is CASRLGGGLAYNEQFF. For the CDR3, the DNA is TGCGCCAGCAGGTTAGGCGGGGGCCTCGCCTACAATGAGCAGTTCTTC.

The rearrangement uses TRBV20-1 and TRBJ1-1, with D uncertain. This CDR3 has 14 residues. With 4 bases removed from V and 4 bases from J, the gap between germline ends came to 16 bases. The germline CDR1 and CDR2 sequences are DFQATT and SNEGSKA (reference sequence). CDR3 loop: CSATDGHSRTEAFF. The CDR3 DNA follows: TGCAGTGCTACGGATGGGCACAGCCGCACTGAAGCTTTCTTT.

This clonotype was seen a few times. The rearrangement joins TRBV5-1 to TRBJ2-4; D may be TRBD2 (6 bases). CDR3 size: 21 residues. Germline lookup yields CDR1 SGHRS and CDR2 YFSETQ. Trimming pared 4 bases from V and 1 base from J, leaving 30 bases between. CDR3 sequence: CASSVGPGGVAITVAKNIQYF. CDR3 DNA: TGCGCCAGCAGCGTAGGACCTGGAGGGGTGGCTATCACTGTCGCCAAAAACATTCAGTACTTC.

The chain employs TRBV18 and TRBJ1-6; 9 nucleotides line up with TRBD1. The CDR3 is 15 residues long. V was clipped by 3 bases and J by 5 bases; unmatched bases: 2. CDR1 is KGHSH and CDR2 is LQKENI in the germline V gene. The DNA for the CDR3 is TGTGCCAGCTCACCTGGGACAGGGCATAATTCACCCCTCCACTTT. Translation gives CASSPGTGHNSPLHF.

In its sample, this clonotype was seen a few times. This CDR3 reads CSASGQTFSMNTEAFF. DNA for the CDR3: TGCAGTGCTAGTGGTCAGACATTTAGCATGAACACTGAAGCTTTCTTT. The chain uses TRBV20-1 and TRBJ1-1; D is unclear. Trimming cost V 3 bases and J 0 bases, with 17 bases left between them. This CDR3 is built from 16 residues. Germline CDR1 DFQATT, CDR2 SNEGSKA (reference sequence).

The chain uses TRBV27 and TRBJ2-5; 10 positions match TRBD1. This CDR3 is built from 13 residues. Germline V CDR1 and CDR2: MNHEY, SMNVEV (reference sequence). V trimming: 4 bases; J trimming: 7 bases; junction bases outside the gene matches: 3. This CDR3 is CASSWGQGMTQYF. The CDR3 DNA reads TGTGCCAGCAGTTGGGGACAGGGGATGACCCAGTACTTC.

This rearrangement joins TRBV20-1 to TRBJ1-5; D is unresolved. CDR3 length: 14 amino acids. Trimming pared 0 bases from V and 0 bases from J, leaving 6 bases between. Germline V gene lookup returns CDR1 DFQATT and CDR2 SNEGSKA (reference sequence). CDR3 in DNA: TGCAGTGCTAGAGACGGATATAGCAATCAGCCCCAGCATTTT. Protein sequence: CSARDGYSNQPQHF.

The rearrangement uses TRBV12-3 or TRBV12-4 and TRBJ1-4, with TRBD1 as a possible D gene (5 bases). There are 12 residues in the CDR3. V was trimmed by 8 bases and J by 12 bases, leaving 16 bases between them. CDR3 nucleotide sequence: TGTGCCAGCCACCACGGGGCGGGACAACTGTTTTTT. Amino acids: CASHHGAGQLFF.

V is TRBV4-3 and J is TRBJ2-4; possible D gene TRBD2, 6 bases. The ends were cut back, 1 base at V and 8 bases at J, with 12 bases in the middle. The CDR3 spans 14 residues. Germline lookup yields CDR1 LGHNA and CDR2 YSLEER. Here the CDR3 reads CASSQGIGGHIQYF. CDR3 coding DNA: TGCGCCAGCAGCCAAGGTATCGGGGGACACATTCAGTACTTC.

This clonotype was seen more than once but under ten times. The chain links TRBV5-1 to TRBJ2-3; D remains ambiguous. Deletions cut 5 bases from V and 1 base from J, with 11 bases between. This CDR3 has 14 residues. Germline CDR1 reads SGHRS; CDR2 reads YFSETQ. The CDR3 is CASRGWQGTDTQYF. The CDR3 coding sequence is TGCGCCAGCAGAGGTTGGCAGGGCACAGATACGCAGTATTTT.

This clonotype appeared many times. The rearrangement uses TRBV27 and TRBJ2-1; D unresolved. Germline V gives CDR1 MNHEY, CDR2 SMNVEV (reference sequence). The CDR3 extends over 11 amino acids. V lost 2 bases, J lost 10 bases, and 6 bases lay in between. CDR3 sequence reads: CASSLGLEQFF. CDR3 in DNA: TGTGCCAGCAGTTTAGGATTAGAGCAGTTCTTC.